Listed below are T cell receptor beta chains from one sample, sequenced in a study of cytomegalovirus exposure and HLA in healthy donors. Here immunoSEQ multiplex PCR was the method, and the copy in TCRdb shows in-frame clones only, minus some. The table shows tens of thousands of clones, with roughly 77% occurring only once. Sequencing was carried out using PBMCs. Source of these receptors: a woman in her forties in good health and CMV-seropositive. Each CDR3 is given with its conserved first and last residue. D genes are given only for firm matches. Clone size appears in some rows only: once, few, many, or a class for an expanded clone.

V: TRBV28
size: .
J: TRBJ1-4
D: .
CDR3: CASRLAGALATNEKLFF
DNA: TGTGCCAGCAGGCTGGCAGGGGCTCTAGCAACTAATGAAAAACTGTTTTTT

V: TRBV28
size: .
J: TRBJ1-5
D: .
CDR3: CASSLRGFESNQPQHF
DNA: TGTGCCAGCAGTTTGCGGGGGTTCGAGAGCAATCAGCCCCAGCATTTT

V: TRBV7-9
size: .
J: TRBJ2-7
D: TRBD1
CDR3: CASSFGGQYYEQYF
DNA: TGTGCCAGCAGCTTTGGGGGACAGTACTACGAGCAGTACTTC

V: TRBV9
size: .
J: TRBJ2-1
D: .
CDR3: CASAGTNTRSSYNEQFF
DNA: TGTGCCAGCGCGGGCACCAACACCCGAAGCTCCTACAATGAGCAGTTCTTC

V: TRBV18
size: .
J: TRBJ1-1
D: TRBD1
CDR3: CASSPGQGAGEAFF
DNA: TGTGCCAGCTCACCAGGACAGGGGGCTGGTGAAGCTTTCTTT

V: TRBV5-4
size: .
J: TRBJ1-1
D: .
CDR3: CASSLEPRNTEAFF
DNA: TGTGCCAGCAGCTTGGAACCGCGGAACACTGAAGCTTTCTTT

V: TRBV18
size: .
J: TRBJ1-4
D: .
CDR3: CASSPRQYNEKLFF
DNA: TGTGCCAGCTCACCACGTCAGTATAATGAAAAACTGTTTTTT

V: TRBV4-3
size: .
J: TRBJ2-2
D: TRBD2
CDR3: CASSQDPAAGVNTGELFF
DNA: TGCGCCAGCAGCCAAGACCCTGCAGCGGGAGTTAACACCGGGGAGCTGTTTTTT

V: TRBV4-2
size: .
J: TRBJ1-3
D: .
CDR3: CASSQAQATSGNTIYF
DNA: TGTGCCAGCAGCCAAGCACAGGCAACATCTGGAAACACCATATATTTT

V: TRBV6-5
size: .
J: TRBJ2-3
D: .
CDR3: CASSPYIGDTQYF
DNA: TGTGCCAGCAGTCCCTATATCGGGGATACGCAGTATTTT

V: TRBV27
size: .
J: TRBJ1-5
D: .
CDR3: CASSLMGAGHQPQHF
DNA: TGTGCCAGCAGTTTAATGGGGGCAGGTCATCAGCCCCAGCATTTT

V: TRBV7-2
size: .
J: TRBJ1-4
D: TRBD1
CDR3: CASSPRTGANEKLFF
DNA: TGTGCCAGCAGCCCTCGGACAGGGGCAAATGAAAAACTGTTTTTT

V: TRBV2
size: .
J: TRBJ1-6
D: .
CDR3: CASSQEINSPLHF
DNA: TGTGCCAGCAGTCAGGAAATCAATTCACCCCTCCACTTT

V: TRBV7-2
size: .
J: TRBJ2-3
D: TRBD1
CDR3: CASSPHGQGAFDTQYF
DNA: TGTGCCAGCAGCCCCCACGGGCAGGGGGCGTTTGATACGCAGTATTTT

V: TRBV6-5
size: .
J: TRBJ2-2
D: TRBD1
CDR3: CASSYRTGVSSGELFF
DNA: TGTGCCAGCAGTTACCGGACAGGGGTTTCTTCCGGGGAGCTGTTTTTT

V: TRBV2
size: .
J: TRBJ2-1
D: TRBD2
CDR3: CASSESWDYHSKGDNEQFF
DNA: TGTGCCAGCAGTGAAAGTTGGGACTATCATTCCAAAGGAGACAATGAGCAGTTCTTC

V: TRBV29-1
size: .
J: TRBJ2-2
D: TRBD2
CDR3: CSGRTSGTTGELFF
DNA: TGCAGCGGGCGGACTAGCGGTACCACCGGGGAGCTGTTTTTT

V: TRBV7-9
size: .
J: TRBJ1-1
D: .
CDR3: CASSLTGPSEAFF
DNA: TGTGCCAGCAGCCTAACCGGTCCTTCTGAAGCTTTCTTT

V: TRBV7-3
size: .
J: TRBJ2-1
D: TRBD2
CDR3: CASSLIGLADAGEQFF
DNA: TGTGCCAGCAGCTTAATCGGTCTAGCGGACGCAGGTGAGCAGTTCTTC

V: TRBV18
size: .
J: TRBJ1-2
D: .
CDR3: CASSPATGPYGYTF
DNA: TGTGCCAGCTCACCAGCGACAGGCCCCTATGGCTACACCTTC

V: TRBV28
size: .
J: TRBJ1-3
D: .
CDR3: CASSLQGSGNTIYF
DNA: TGTGCCAGCAGTCTACAGGGATCCGGAAACACCATATATTTT

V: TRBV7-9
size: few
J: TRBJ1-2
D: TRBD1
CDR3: CASSKTDRGGGYTF
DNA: TGTGCCAGCAGCAAAACAGACAGGGGAGGTGGCTACACCTTC

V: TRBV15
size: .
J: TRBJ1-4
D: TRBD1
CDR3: CATSRVGRGRGGNEKLFF
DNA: TGTGCCACCAGCAGAGTTGGCAGGGGGCGAGGTGGTAATGAAAAACTGTTTTTT

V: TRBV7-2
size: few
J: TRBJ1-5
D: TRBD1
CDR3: CASSRTGDLRPQHF
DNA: TGTGCCAGCAGCCGGACAGGGGACCTTCGGCCCCAGCATTTT

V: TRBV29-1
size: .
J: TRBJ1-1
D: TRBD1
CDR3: CSGERRQGQRAFF
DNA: TGCAGCGGAGAGAGAAGACAGGGCCAACGAGCTTTCTTT

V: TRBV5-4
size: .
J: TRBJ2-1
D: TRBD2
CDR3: CASSLPAGGSYNEQFF
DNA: TGTGCCAGCAGCTTGCCAGCGGGGGGCTCCTACAATGAGCAGTTCTTC

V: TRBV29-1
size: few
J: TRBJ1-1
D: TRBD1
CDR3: CSTWTGGTEAFF
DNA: TGCAGCACGTGGACAGGCGGCACTGAAGCTTTCTTT

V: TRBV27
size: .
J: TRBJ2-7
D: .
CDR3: CASSRDFGYEQYF
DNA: TGTGCCAGCAGTCGCGACTTTGGCTACGAGCAGTACTTC

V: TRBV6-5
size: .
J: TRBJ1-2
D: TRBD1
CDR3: CASSRQKQGPLGYTF
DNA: TGTGCCAGCAGCCGGCAGAAACAGGGGCCCCTTGGCTACACCTTC

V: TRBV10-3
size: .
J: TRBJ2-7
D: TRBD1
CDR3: CATSQGNMYEQYF
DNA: TGTGCCACCTCACAGGGGAACATGTACGAGCAGTACTTC

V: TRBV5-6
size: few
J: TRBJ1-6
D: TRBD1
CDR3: CASSFARQGWGNSPLHF
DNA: TGTGCCAGCAGCTTCGCCAGACAGGGATGGGGTAATTCACCCCTCCACTTT

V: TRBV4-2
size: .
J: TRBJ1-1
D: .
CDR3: CASSQGVLQGPEAFF
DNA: TGTGCCAGCAGCCAAGGTGTCCTACAGGGTCCTGAAGCTTTCTTT

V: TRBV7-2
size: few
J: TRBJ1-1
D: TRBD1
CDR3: CASSVDRQGEAFF
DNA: TGTGCCAGCAGCGTAGATCGACAGGGCGAAGCTTTCTTT

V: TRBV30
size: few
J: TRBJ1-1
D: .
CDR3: CAWSVRAGDTEAFF
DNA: TGTGCCTGGAGTGTACGGGCCGGGGACACTGAAGCTTTCTTT

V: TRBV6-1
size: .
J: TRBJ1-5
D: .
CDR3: CASREGTTWYQPQHF
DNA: TGTGCCAGCAGAGAGGGCACAACTTGGTATCAGCCCCAGCATTTT

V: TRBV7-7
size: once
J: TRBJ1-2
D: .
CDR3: CASSPLYGYTF
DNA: TGTGCTAGCAGCCCCCTTTATGGCTACACCTTC

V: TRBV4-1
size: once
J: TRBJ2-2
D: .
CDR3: CASSQDRGITGELFF
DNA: TGCGCCAGCAGCCAAGATAGGGGGATCACCGGGGAGCTGTTTTTT

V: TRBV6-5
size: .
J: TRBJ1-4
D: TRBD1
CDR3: CASSYSSRQGVEKLFF
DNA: TGTGCCAGCAGTTACTCGAGTCGACAGGGGGTTGAAAAACTGTTTTTT

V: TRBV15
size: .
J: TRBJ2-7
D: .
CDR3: CATSGGIVGDEQYF
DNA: TGTGCCACCAGCGGGGGGATCGTAGGGGACGAGCAGTACTTC

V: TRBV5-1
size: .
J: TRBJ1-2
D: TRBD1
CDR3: CASSLEGGLNYGYTF
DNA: TGCGCCAGCAGCTTGGAAGGGGGCCTGAACTATGGCTACACCTTC

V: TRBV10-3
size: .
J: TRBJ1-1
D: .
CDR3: CAIQGRGGENTEAFF
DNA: TGTGCCATCCAGGGGAGAGGGGGAGAGAACACTGAAGCTTTCTTT

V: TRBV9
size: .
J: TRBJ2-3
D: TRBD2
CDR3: CASSVGSGENTDTQYF
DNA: TGTGCCAGCAGCGTAGGTAGCGGGGAGAACACAGATACGCAGTATTTT

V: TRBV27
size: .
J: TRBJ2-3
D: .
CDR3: CASSYSPLLGGGYTDTQYF
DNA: TGTGCCAGCAGCTACTCCCCTCTTCTTGGGGGAGGTTATACAGATACGCAGTATTTT

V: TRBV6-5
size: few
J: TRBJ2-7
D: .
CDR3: CASSYNYEQYF
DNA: TGTGCCAGCAGTTATAACTACGAGCAGTACTTC

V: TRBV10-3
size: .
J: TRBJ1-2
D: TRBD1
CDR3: CAISEGQGVGYTF
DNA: TGTGCCATCAGTGAAGGACAGGGGGTTGGGTACACCTTC

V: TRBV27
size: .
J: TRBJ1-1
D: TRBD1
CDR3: CASRTGGSEAFF
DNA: TGTGCCAGCAGGACAGGGGGATCTGAAGCTTTCTTT

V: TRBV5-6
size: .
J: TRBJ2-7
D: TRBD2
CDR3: CASSVAGGYEQYF
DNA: TGTGCCAGCAGCGTAGCGGGGGGCTACGAGCAGTACTTC

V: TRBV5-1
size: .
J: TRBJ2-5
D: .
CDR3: CASSRGTPIQETQYF
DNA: TGCGCCAGCAGCAGGGGGACACCTATACAAGAGACCCAGTACTTC

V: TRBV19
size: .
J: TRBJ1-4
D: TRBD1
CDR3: CASSTPGTGDEKLFF
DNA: TGTGCCAGTAGTACTCCCGGGACAGGGGATGAAAAACTGTTTTTT

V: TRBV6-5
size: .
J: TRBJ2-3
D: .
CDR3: CASSYSIEIRTDTQYF
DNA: TGTGCCAGCAGTTACTCGATAGAGATACGCACAGATACGCAGTATTTT

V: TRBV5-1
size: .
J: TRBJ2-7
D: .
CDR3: CASSLAASSTGYEQYF
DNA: TGCGCCAGCAGCTTGGCAGCCTCGTCGACAGGCTACGAGCAGTACTTC

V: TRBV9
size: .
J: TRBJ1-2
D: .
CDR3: CASSVGGGVGGYTF
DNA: TGTGCCAGCAGCGTAGGGGGGGGAGTGGGTGGCTACACCTTC

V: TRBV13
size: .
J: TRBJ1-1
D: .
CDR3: CARTTENFNTEAFF
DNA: TGTGCCAGGACGACAGAGAACTTTAACACTGAAGCTTTCTTT

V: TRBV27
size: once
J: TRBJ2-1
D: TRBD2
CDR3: CASSLLAGFYNEQFF
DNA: TGTGCCAGCAGTTTACTAGCGGGCTTCTACAATGAGCAGTTCTTC

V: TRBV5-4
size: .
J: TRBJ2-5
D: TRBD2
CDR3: CASSLSGGAFETQYF
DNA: TGTGCCAGCAGCTTAAGCGGGGGGGCTTTCGAGACCCAGTACTTC